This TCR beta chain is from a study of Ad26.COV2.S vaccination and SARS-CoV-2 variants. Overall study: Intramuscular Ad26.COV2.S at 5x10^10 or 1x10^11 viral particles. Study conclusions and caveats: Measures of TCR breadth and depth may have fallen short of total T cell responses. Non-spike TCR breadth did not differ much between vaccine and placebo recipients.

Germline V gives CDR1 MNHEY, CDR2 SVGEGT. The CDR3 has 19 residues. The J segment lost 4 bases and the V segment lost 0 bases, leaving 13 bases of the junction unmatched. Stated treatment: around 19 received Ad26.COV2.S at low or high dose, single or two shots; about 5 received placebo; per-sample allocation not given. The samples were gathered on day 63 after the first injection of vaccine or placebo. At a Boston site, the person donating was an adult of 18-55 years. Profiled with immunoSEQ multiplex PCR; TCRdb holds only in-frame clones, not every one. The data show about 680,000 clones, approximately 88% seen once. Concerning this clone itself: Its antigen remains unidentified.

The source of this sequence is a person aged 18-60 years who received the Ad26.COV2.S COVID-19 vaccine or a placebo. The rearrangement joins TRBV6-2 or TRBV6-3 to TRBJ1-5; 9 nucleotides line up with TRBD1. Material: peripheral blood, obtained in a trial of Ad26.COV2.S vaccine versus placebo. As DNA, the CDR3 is TGTGCCAGCAGTTACTCCGGGGACAGGGCCTTACCAACTAATCAGCCCCAGCATTTT. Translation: CASSYSGDRALPTNQPQHF.